This paragraph covers one T cell receptor (beta chain) sequence. Its antigen is not known. Amplification of TCR beta CDR3 regions used RNA as the template. TCR CDR3 underwent first-round RT-PCR with the HTBI primer set. TCRdb reprocessed the multiplex PCR reads via MiXCR and lists one record per CDR3 protein. The table records around 800,000 distinct CDR3 sequences, around 38% of them present only once. Hyperthyroidism was newly diagnosed in patients aged 18 to 65 (duration under 2 months). V lost 2 bases and J lost 0, with 10 bases in between. The CDR3 covers 15 residues. Per germline, CDR1 SGHAT and CDR2 FQNNGV. The record originates from a study of T cells in Graves' hyperthyroidism and ophthalmopathy. Study results and caveats: Expanded thyroid clonotypes (above 0.001) were mostly also found in blood.

The clonotype originates from a man between 18 and 29 years old with Graves' hyperthyroidism. This sequence joins TRBV11-2 and TRBJ1-1; D unresolved. The sample comprised blood. CDR3 DNA sequence: TGTGCCAGCAGCTTACTGGCAAGCCTGAACACTGAAGCTTTCTTT. It yields the protein CASSLLASLNTEAFF.